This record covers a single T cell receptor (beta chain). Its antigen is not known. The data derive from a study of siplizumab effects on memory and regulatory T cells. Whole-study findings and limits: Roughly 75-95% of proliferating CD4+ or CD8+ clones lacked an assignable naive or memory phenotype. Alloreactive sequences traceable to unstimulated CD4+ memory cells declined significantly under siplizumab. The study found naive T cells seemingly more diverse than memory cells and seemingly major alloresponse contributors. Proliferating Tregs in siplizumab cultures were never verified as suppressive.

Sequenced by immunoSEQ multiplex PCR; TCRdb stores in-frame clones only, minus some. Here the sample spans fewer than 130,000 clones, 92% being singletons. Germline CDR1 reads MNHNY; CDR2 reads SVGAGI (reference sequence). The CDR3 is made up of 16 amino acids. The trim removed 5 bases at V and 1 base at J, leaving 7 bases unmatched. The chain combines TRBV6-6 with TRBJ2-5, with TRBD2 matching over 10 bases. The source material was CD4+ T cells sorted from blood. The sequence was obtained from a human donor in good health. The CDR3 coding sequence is TGTGCCAGCAGTAAATTTAGCGGGAGGCGCCAAGAGACCCAGTACTTC. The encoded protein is CASSKFSGRRQETQYF.